The 25 T cell receptor beta chains reported below all come from one sample, sequenced in a study of T cell responses to AZD1222 COVID-19 vaccine. Some clones are missing from TCRdb's copy, which holds only in-frame ones; the method was immunoSEQ multiplex PCR. Of 130,000 or so clones detected, more than 75% appear once; the ten largest clones hold 20% to 25%. The specimen was peripheral blood, collected on day 0 of AZD1222 vaccination. The receptor set was obtained from an adult in good health.

This clone appeared a single time. The V and J genes are TRBV18 and TRBJ2-2; 7 bases match TRBD1. The V and J ends lost 4 bases and 0 bases, in that order; junction bases with no gene match: 5. The germline gives CDR1 KGHSH, CDR2 LQKENI. This CDR3 contains 16 residues. The CDR3 DNA sequence: TGTGCCAGCTCACTTACGACAGGGTCGAACACCGGGGAGCTGTTTTTT. Its translation: CASSLTTGSNTGELFF.

The J gene is TRBJ1-2, the V gene TRBV2; no clear D gene. The V gene lost 4 bases and the J gene lost 6 bases, with 12 bases spanning the gap. The CDR3 extends over 13 amino acids. Germline V gene sequence: CDR1 SNHLY, CDR2 FYNNEI. The CDR3 loop reads CASSAVRAHGYTF. As DNA, the CDR3 is TGTGCCAGCAGTGCCGTTAGGGCTCATGGCTACACCTTC.

The rearrangement uses TRBV2 and TRBJ1-5; 8 nucleotides agree with TRBD1. Germline V CDR1 and CDR2: SNHLY, FYNNEI. This CDR3 region has 14 residues. Trimming at V came to 5 bases and at J to 5 bases, leaving 5 bases not matched to a gene. The CDR3 here is CASSLQGGDQPQHF. The CDR3 DNA reads as TGTGCCAGCAGTCTACAGGGGGGAGATCAGCCCCAGCATTTT.

The table lists this clone with a count of one. V and J are TRBV10-1 and TRBJ2-1, with D possibly TRBD2 on 6 matching bases. V was trimmed by 2 bases and J by 7 bases, leaving 12 bases between them. The CDR3 spans 14 residues. The germline V gene has CDR1 WNHNN and CDR2 SYGVQD (reference sequence). CDR3 sequence (DNA): TGCGCCAGCAGTGAGGGATCGGGGAGGAATGAGCAGTTCTTC. The encoded protein is CASSEGSGRNEQFF.

This clone was seen a single time. The gene calls are TRBV2 and TRBJ2-3; D tentatively reads TRBD1 or TRBD2 (5 bases each). The V end was cut by 6 bases, the J end by 3 bases, with 22 bases between. Germline V lookup: CDR1 SNHLY, CDR2 FYNNEI. CDR3 length: 17 amino acids. CDR3 residues: CASRALPGTLKTDTQYF. Here the CDR3 DNA reads TGTGCCAGCAGGGCCCTCCCCGGGACCCTAAAGACAGATACGCAGTATTTT.

This clone came up once. V gene TRBV15 combines with J gene TRBJ1-2, with 7 bases identical to TRBD1. The V and J ends lost 2 bases and 6 bases, in that order; junction bases with no gene match: 12. In germline, CDR1 is LNHNV, CDR2 YYDKDF (reference sequence). The CDR3 totals 16 residues. The CDR3 nucleotides read TGTGCCACCAGCAGATCCTTGGCTCAGGGGGACCATGGCTACACCTTC. Residues: CATSRSLAQGDHGYTF.

The V gene is TRBV7-9, the J gene TRBJ1-5; D is unresolved. Germline CDR1 is SEHNR and CDR2 is FQNEAQ (reference sequence). Trimming removed 2 bases from V and 3 bases from J, with 2 bases in between. CDR3 length: 12 residues. This CDR3 is CASSLNNQPQHF. The CDR3 DNA reads TGTGCCAGCAGCTTAAACAATCAGCCCCAGCATTTT.

The chain joins TRBV21-1 to TRBJ2-1; TRBD1, as called in the table, went unchecked against the DNA. TRBV21-1 is a pseudogene segment. This CDR3 is 16 amino acids long. Here the CDR3 reads CASSKAYGDRVAEQFF. CDR3 DNA: TGTGCCAGCAGCAAAGCATATGGGGACAGGGTTGCTGAGCAGTTCTTC.

The chain joins TRBV7-2 to TRBJ1-1; D is undetermined. The length of the CDR3 is 12 residues. Germline V gene sequence: CDR1 SGHTA, CDR2 FQGNSA. V was trimmed by 6 bases and J by 5 bases, leaving 10 bases between them. The CDR3 bases are TGTGCCAGCAGACTAGGTGGGACTGAAGCTTTCTTT. This translates into CASRLGGTEAFF.

V gene TRBV7-2 combines with J gene TRBJ1-2; D may be TRBD1 (6 bases). Germline loops: CDR1 SGHTA, CDR2 FQGNSA. V gave up 5 bases and J gave up 5 bases, with 12 bases separating them. The CDR3 length is 13 residues. The CDR3 here is CASSTGTSYGYTF. The CDR3 DNA follows: TGTGCCAGCAGCACCGGGACATCTTATGGCTACACCTTC.

The chain has TRBV6-1 and TRBJ2-1, with 9 bases aligning to TRBD2. CDR1 is MNHNS and CDR2 is SASEGT in the germline V gene. The CDR3 runs to 18 residues. V was pared by 4 bases and J by 2 bases, with 12 bases of the junction left unmatched. As DNA, the CDR3 is TGTGCCAGCAGTGCCTACGGAGGAGCGGGGGGAACCTACAATGAGCAGTTCTTC. It yields the protein CASSAYGGAGGTYNEQFF.

The chain recombines TRBV29-1 with TRBJ1-2, with TRBD1 matching over 9 bases. CDR3 length equals 16 residues. Unmatched junction bases numbered 17, after V lost 6 bases and J lost 6 bases. CDR1 SQVTM and CDR2 ANQGSEA come from the germline V gene. The CDR3 loop is CSVPSWGTGRLDGYTF. CDR3 DNA sequence: TGCAGCGTCCCCAGTTGGGGGACAGGGAGGTTGGATGGCTACACCTTC.

The chain employs TRBV7-9 and TRBJ2-3, with 13 bases aligning to TRBD2. Germline V gives CDR1 SEHNR, CDR2 FQNEAQ (reference sequence). The CDR3 consists of 16 residues. V was clipped by 6 bases and J by 2 bases; unmatched bases: 5. In DNA, the CDR3 is TGTGCCAGCAGTCCAACTAGCGGGGGGGCCACAGATACGCAGTATTTT. It yields the protein CASSPTSGGATDTQYF.

CDR3 amino acids: CASSLTGGEGTGELFF. The CDR3 DNA sequence: TGTGCCAGCAGCTTAACTGGCGGGGAGGGCACCGGGGAGCTGTTTTTT. The chain uses TRBV7-3 and TRBJ2-2; 7 bases fit TRBD2. With 0 bases clipped from V and 4 bases from J, the junction kept 5 bases outside the gene matches. This CDR3 is 16 amino acids long. Germline values: CDR1 SGHTA, CDR2 FQGTGA.

The sample holds one count of this clone. The rearrangement joins TRBV6-6 to TRBJ2-7; the match to TRBD2 covers 7 bases. The junction had 17 bases not matched to a gene; V was cut back by 9 bases and J by 3 bases. Germline V gene data show CDR1 as MNHNY and CDR2 as SVGAGI (reference sequence). The CDR3 is made up of 16 amino acids. CDR3 sequence reads: CASSVVRGFLIYEQYF. The CDR3 nucleotides are TGTGCCAGTTCCGTCGTGCGGGGGTTTTTAATCTACGAGCAGTACTTC.

The sample holds one count of this clone. The CDR3 is CSVEDSGTQETQYF. As DNA, the CDR3 is TGCAGCGTTGAAGATTCGGGGACACAAGAGACCCAGTACTTC. The rearrangement uses TRBV29-1 and TRBJ2-5; maybe TRBD1 (6 bases). With 0 bases removed from V and 2 bases from J, the gap between germline ends came to 10 bases. The CDR3 consists of 14 residues. Germline CDR1 SQVTM, CDR2 ANQGSEA.

V and J are TRBV4-1 and TRBJ1-4; D gene ambiguous. The V gene's germline CDR1 is MGHRA and CDR2 YSYEKL. V dropped 6 bases and J dropped 8 bases, with 10 bases sitting between them. The CDR3 is made up of 12 amino acids. CDR3 coding DNA: TGCGCCAGCAGGGCTCCCTCAGAAAAACTGTTTTTT. It specifies CASRAPSEKLFF.

Remarks on this clone: A read error may account for a junction end that differs from germline. The V and J genes are TRBV7-2 and TRBJ1-5; the D gene is possibly TRBD1 (5 bases). Germline CDR1 reads SGHTA; CDR2 reads FQGNSA. This CDR3 has 15 residues. CDR3 sequence: CASSFLGGSSQPQHF. In DNA form, the CDR3 reads TGTGCCAGCAGCTTCCTCGGGGGGAGCAGTCAGCCCCAGCATTTT. The complete variable domain, with remaining parts taken from reference TRBV7-2 and TRBJ1-5, reads GAGVSQSPSNKVTEKGKDVELRCDPISGHTALYWYRQSLGQGLEFLIYFQGNSAPDKSGLPSDRFSAERTGGSVSTLTIQRTQQEDSAVYLCASSFLGGSSQPQHFGDGTRLSIL.

The chain carries TRBV7-6 and TRBJ2-3; no definite D call. This CDR3 spans 11 amino acids. From germline, CDR1 is SGHVS and CDR2 FNYEAQ. V was pared by 2 bases and J by 4 bases, with 1 base between. Here the CDR3 DNA reads TGTGCCAGCAGCTTATCAGATACGCAGTATTTT. Its protein is CASSLSDTQYF.

The rearrangement joins TRBV28 to TRBJ1-2; no clear D gene. Germline CDR1 MDHEN, CDR2 SYDVKM. Trimming took off 6 bases at V and 8 bases at J, with 7 bases between the two ends. CDR3 length equals 10 residues. For the CDR3, the DNA is TGTGCCAGCAGGAGAGAGGGCTACACCTTC. As protein: CASRREGYTF.

The chain uses TRBV7-2 and TRBJ2-1; D not certain. The CDR3 runs to 13 residues. Germline V lookup: CDR1 SGHTA, CDR2 FQGNSA. The V gene lost 3 bases and the J gene lost 8 bases, with 11 bases spanning the gap. CDR3 residues: CASSLGIGDEQFF. The CDR3 nucleotides are TGTGCCAGCAGCTTGGGAATTGGGGATGAGCAGTTCTTC. The complete variable domain, with remaining parts taken from reference TRBV7-2 and TRBJ2-1, reads GAGVSQSPSNKVTEKGKDVELRCDPISGHTALYWYRQSLGQGLEFLIYFQGNSAPDKSGLPSDRFSAERTGGSVSTLTIQRTQQEDSAVYLCASSLGIGDEQFFGPGTRLTVL.

The chain recombines TRBV7-9 with TRBJ1-2; possibly TRBD1 for D (6 bases). Germline V lookup: CDR1 SEHNR, CDR2 FQNEAQ (reference sequence). Trimming took 0 bases from V and 4 from J, leaving 12 bases between them. The CDR3 loop spans 15 amino acids. The CDR3 sequence is CASSLAAAGAYGYTF. CDR3 nucleotide sequence: TGTGCCAGCAGCTTAGCGGCGGCAGGGGCCTATGGCTACACCTTC. The full variable domain, rest sourced from reference TRBV7-9 and TRBJ1-2, is DTGVSQNPRHKITKRGQNVTFRCDPISEHNRLYWYRQTLGQGPEFLTYFQNEAQLEKSRLLSDRFSAERPKGSFSTLEIQRTEQGDSAMYLCASSLAAAGAYGYTFGSGTRLTVV.

The chain joins TRBV7-9 to TRBJ2-1, with TRBD2 identical over 11 bases. J gave up 9 bases and V 4 bases, and 11 bases lay outside the gene matches. Germline V gene sequence: CDR1 SEHNR, CDR2 FQNEAQ (reference sequence). The CDR3 is 16 residues long. CDR3 protein: CASSSPLAGGRGEQFF. Here the CDR3 DNA reads TGTGCCAGCAGCTCCCCGTTAGCGGGGGGGCGGGGTGAGCAGTTCTTC. The full variable domain, in which reference TRBV7-9 and TRBJ2-1 provide the parts outside the CDR3, is DTGVSQNPRHKITKRGQNVTFRCDPISEHNRLYWYRQTLGQGPEFLTYFQNEAQLEKSRLLSDRFSAERPKGSFSTLEIQRTEQGDSAMYLCASSSPLAGGRGEQFFGPGTRLTVL.

The chain employs TRBV28 and TRBJ2-7; the D is unclear. The V gene's germline CDR1 is MDHEN and CDR2 SYDVKM. V was clipped by 5 bases and J by 2 bases, with 13 bases between them. CDR3 length equals 14 residues. The CDR3 sequence is CASSPHYRPYEQYF. In DNA, the CDR3 is TGTGCCAGCAGTCCCCATTACCGCCCCTACGAGCAGTACTTC.

J is TRBJ2-7 and V is TRBV2; 7 nucleotides align to TRBD1. Losses at the gene ends were 4 bases for V and 0 bases for J; bases not matched to a gene: 6. The V gene's germline CDR1 is SNHLY and CDR2 FYNNEI. The CDR3 is 15 amino acids. CDR3 loop: CASSVVGQSSYEQYF. The CDR3 nucleotides are TGTGCCAGCAGTGTGGTGGGACAGTCCTCCTACGAGCAGTACTTC.